Below, one TCR beta chain is given with its context. Sequencing was performed with immunoSEQ multiplex PCR; in TCRdb, only in-frame clones are kept and a portion is missing. The sample yields around 220,000 clones, about 88% seen once. This sample is drawn from a study of blood T cell repertoires in COVID-19. Overall study context: Donors in the United States, Italy and Spain gave samples during acute or convalescent COVID-19. In each case, the material was cDNA or gDNA derived from T cells, B-cell-depleted T cells, or PBMCs.

The receptor's source is a middle-aged woman who had recovered from COVID-19. Sequencing was done on a sample of peripheral blood.

The CDR3 DNA reads TGTGCCTGGAGAGGACTAGCGGCCCACTTGGATACGCAGTATTTT. This codes for CAWRGLAAHLDTQYF. This rearrangement joins TRBV30 to TRBJ2-3; 10 nucleotides line up with TRBD2. J gave up 6 bases and V 3 bases, and 9 bases lay outside the gene matches. CDR3 length: 15 amino acids. Looked up from germline, CDR1 is GTSNPN and CDR2 is SVGIG (reference sequence).